This T cell receptor beta chain was identified during a study of beta chain features in type 1 diabetes. Overall study findings and caveats: Patients with Type 1 diabetes showed moderately but significantly shorter TCRB CDR3s in all four CD4+ subsets.

Of the isolated RNA, all was reverse transcribed, and so the sequenced material was expressed TCRB transcripts. Libraries were prepared by immunoSEQ multiplex PCR; TCRdb keeps only in-frame clonotypes and omits some of them. Counted here are more than 60,000 clones, around three fifths occurring once; the ten biggest clones make up roughly 2%. On this clone: Antigen specificity is unknown.

This TCR was sampled from a woman in her late teens or twenties in good health. What was sequenced was Tregs from blood.

CDR3 loop: CSGGNDRINTEAFF. CDR3 in DNA: TGCAGCGGGGGGAATGACAGGATAAACACTGAAGCTTTCTTT. This chain joins TRBV29-1 and TRBJ1-1; D perhaps matches TRBD1 (6 bases). The germline V gene encodes CDR1 SQVTM and CDR2 ANQGSEA. The CDR3 is made up of 14 amino acids. V lost 7 bases to trimming and J lost 2 bases, with 17 bases between them.